Reported below is one TCR beta chain. Distinct nucleotide sequences in the sample also encode this CDR3. This entry is derived from a study of blood T cell repertoires in COVID-19. Overall study context: Spain, Italy and the United States supplied samples that represented acute and convalescent COVID-19.

Between the trimmed V and J ends, which lost 4 bases and 1 base, there was a span of 7 bases. CDR3 length: 13 residues. The germline gives CDR1 LNHDA, CDR2 SQIVND (reference sequence). Produced via immunoSEQ multiplex PCR; TCRdb's table is partial and in-frame only. The sample holds about 300,000 clones, 86% seen once. This TCR derives from a woman in her 50s with acute or convalescent COVID-19. The sequenced material came from peripheral blood. The chain uses TRBV19 and TRBJ1-1; D is ambiguous. The CDR3 spells CASSTTGNTEAFF. Written as DNA, the CDR3 is TGTGCCAGTAGTACCACCGGGAACACTGAAGCTTTCTTT.